These 20 T cell receptor beta chains were all obtained from the same sample, sequenced in a study of human T cells and chemical hapten exposure. Sample time point: patch test 1, 2 weeks after DPC sensitization. The treatment here: therapeutic diphenylcyclopropenone sensitization with weekly scalp DPC. Each CDR3 protein is one row after TCRdb ran MiXCR on the RACE reads. The table records around 120,000 distinct CDR3 sequences, roughly 13% of them present only once. The source material was whole blood, sampled in connection with sensitization to the hapten diphenylcyclopropenone (DPC). These receptor sequences come from a man between 18 and 29 years old with alopecia areata. Some clones in this sample may be carry-over from other donors' samples.

This clonotype has ten or more counts. The chain combines TRBV5-4 with TRBJ2-5, with TRBD2 identical over 9 bases. The CDR3 length is 15 residues. Germline values: CDR1 SGHNT, CDR2 YYREEE (reference sequence). Trimming removed 4 bases from V and 0 bases from J; junction bases left unmatched: 4. CDR3 nucleotide sequence: TGTGCCAGCAGCCAACGGACTAGCGACCAAGAGACCCAGTACTTC. Translation: CASSQRTSDQETQYF.

This clonotype came up a few times. The genes are TRBV6-1 and TRBJ1-5, with D hard to call. CDR3 length: 10 residues. The germline V and J ends were trimmed by 8 bases and 5 bases, with 4 bases remaining between them. Germline V gives CDR1 MNHNS, CDR2 SASEGT. Here the CDR3 DNA reads TGTGCCAGCGCGGATCAGCCCCAGCATTTT. The encoded protein is CASADQPQHF.

The CDR3 spells CASSRLGGVGYEQYF. CDR3 coding DNA: TGCGCCAGCAGCCGCCTAGGTGGGGTTGGGTACGAGCAGTACTTC. V gene TRBV4-1 combines with J gene TRBJ2-7; no definite D call. Trimming pared 4 bases from V and 4 bases from J, leaving 17 bases between. This CDR3 comprises 15 residues. Germline CDR1 is MGHRA and CDR2 is YSYEKL.

A few counts support this clonotype. The chain has TRBV7-3 and TRBJ2-5; D is unresolved. Germline values: CDR1 SGHTA, CDR2 FQGTGA. V shed 8 bases and J shed 5 bases, with 15 bases lying between them. The CDR3 is made up of 13 amino acids. CDR3 nucleotide sequence: TGTGCCAGCGGTTCTGCCCTTGGGGAGACCCAGTACTTC. It yields the protein CASGSALGETQYF.

V and J are TRBV4-1 and TRBJ1-1; D not certain. The V and J ends lost 6 bases and 4 bases respectively, with 12 bases between them. CDR3 length: 13 amino acids. The germline V gene has CDR1 MGHRA and CDR2 YSYEKL. In DNA form, the CDR3 reads TGCGCCAGCAGTCACGGGATGGCCACTGAAGCTTTCTTT. It translates to CASSHGMATEAFF.

This clonotype showed up just a few times. The chain combines TRBV27 with TRBJ2-7; the D call may be TRBD1 or TRBD2 (6 bases each). Trimming took 2 bases from V and 3 from J, leaving 14 bases between them. CDR3 length: 15 residues. In germline, CDR1 is MNHEY, CDR2 SMNVEV (reference sequence). CDR3: CASSLIYGGFYEQYF. CDR3 coding DNA: TGTGCCAGCAGTTTAATTTACGGGGGCTTCTACGAGCAGTACTTC.

The chain carries TRBV5-1 and TRBJ2-7; D is perhaps TRBD1 (6 bases). CDR1 and CDR2 (germline): SGHRS, YFSETQ. V lost 0 bases, J lost 3 bases, and 13 bases lay in between. The CDR3 loop spans 15 amino acids. The CDR3 DNA reads TGCGCCAGCAGCTTGGAACCGGGACACGACTACGAGCAGTACTTC. It encodes CASSLEPGHDYEQYF.

V and J are TRBV6-2 or TRBV6-3 and TRBJ1-5; 10 bases align to TRBD1. The CDR3 covers 15 residues. V gave up 5 bases and J gave up 4 bases; unmatched junction bases: 5. CDR1 MNHEY and CDR2 SVGEGT come from the germline V gene. CDR3 in amino acids: CASSPPGQGNQPQHF. The CDR3 DNA sequence: TGTGCCAGCAGTCCTCCGGGACAGGGGAATCAGCCCCAGCATTTT.

There are many counts of this clonotype. The V call is TRBV6-4, the J call TRBJ2-2; no clear D gene. This CDR3 spans 14 amino acids. V was shortened by 0 bases and J by 6 bases, with 8 bases between the two germline ends. Germline CDR1 MRHNA, CDR2 SNTAGT. CDR3 bases: TGTGCCAGCAGTGACTCGAGGAGAGCCGGGGAGCTGTTTTTT. As protein: CASSDSRRAGELFF.

The V call is TRBV27, the J call TRBJ2-1; no clear D. V lost 1 base to trimming and J lost 0 bases, with 4 bases between them. Germline V gene sequence: CDR1 MNHEY, CDR2 SMNVEV (reference sequence). CDR3 length: 14 amino acids. The CDR3, as DNA: TGTGCCAGCAGTTTATTTAGCTCCTACAATGAGCAGTTCTTC. As protein: CASSLFSSYNEQFF.

The chain links TRBV18 to TRBJ1-2; 8 bases agree with TRBD1. Germline CDR1 and CDR2: KGHSH and LQKENI. There are 16 residues in the CDR3. Trimming removed 3 bases from V and 0 bases from J; junction bases left unmatched: 6. The CDR3 sequence: CASSPGPGQANYGYTF. The CDR3 DNA is TGTGCCAGCTCACCGGGGCCGGGACAGGCTAACTATGGCTACACCTTC.

V and J are TRBV4-1 and TRBJ1-1, with 7 bases that match TRBD1. Germline CDR1 and CDR2: MGHRA and YSYEKL. The CDR3 sequence is 14 residues long. With V trimmed by 4 bases and J by 3 bases, 5 bases remained unmatched. Here the CDR3 DNA reads TGCGCCAGCAGCCCCCGACAGGGCTACACTGAAGCTTTCTTT. It yields the protein CASSPRQGYTEAFF.

This clonotype was seen only a few times. The CDR3: CASARVEVMNTEAFF. The CDR3 region has the DNA TGCGCCAGCGCTAGGGTAGAGGTCATGAACACTGAAGCTTTCTTT. The chain is built from TRBV10-1 and TRBJ1-1; D is unresolved. The CDR3 is made up of 15 amino acids. Germline V lookup: CDR1 WNHNN, CDR2 SYGVQD (reference sequence). Trimming shortened V by 8 bases and J by 0 bases, and 16 bases separated the two germline ends.

This clonotype has a count of ten or more. The rearrangement joins TRBV11-2 to TRBJ1-5, with D possibly being TRBD1 (5 bases). This CDR3 is built from 15 residues. V was trimmed by 3 bases and J by 2 bases, leaving 11 bases between them. CDR1 is SGHAT and CDR2 is FQNNGV in the germline V gene. DNA for the CDR3: TGTGCCAGCAGCTTGGGTCCGGGGGGCAATCAGCCCCAGCATTTT. This translates into CASSLGPGGNQPQHF.

The chain is built from TRBV29-1 and TRBJ2-7, with D maybe TRBD2 (7 bases). CDR3 length equals 15 residues. The germline V gene has CDR1 SQVTM and CDR2 ANQGSEA. Deletions cut 5 bases from V and 3 bases from J, with 20 bases between. The DNA for the CDR3 is TGCAGCGTTCCAAACCAAAGGGGGGGCCACTACGAGCAGTACTTC. It translates to CSVPNQRGGHYEQYF.

The rearrangement links TRBV12-3 or TRBV12-4 to TRBJ2-1, with TRBD1 matching over 9 bases. V gave up 7 bases and J gave up 6 bases; unmatched junction bases: 10. CDR3 length equals 15 residues. CDR3 amino acids: CASNPGQGQSNEQFF. CDR3 bases: TGTGCCAGCAACCCTGGACAGGGGCAATCCAATGAGCAGTTCTTC.

Here the CDR3 reads CAINEGDRAYGYTF. The CDR3 DNA reads TGTGCCATCAACGAGGGGGACAGAGCCTATGGCTACACCTTC. The J gene is TRBJ1-2, the V gene TRBV10-3; 7 bases agree with TRBD1. The CDR3 runs to 14 residues. From germline, CDR1 is ENHRY and CDR2 SYGVKD. V dropped 7 bases and J dropped 4; count of bases not matched to a gene: 9.

The sample holds a few counts of this clonotype. The chain uses TRBV7-9 and TRBJ1-2, with D perhaps TRBD1 (6 bases). This CDR3 contains 14 residues. Looked up from germline, CDR1 is SEHNR and CDR2 is FQNEAQ (reference sequence). Trimming removed 0 bases at V and 3 bases at J, with 8 bases between. CDR3 coding DNA: TGTGCCAGCAGCTTAGCGGAGGGGGACTATGGCTACACCTTC. This sequence encodes CASSLAEGDYGYTF.

This clonotype occurred a few times. This chain links TRBV7-6 with TRBJ2-1; weak D call: TRBD2 (5 bases). CDR3 length: 16 amino acids. V was trimmed by 1 base and J by 2 bases, leaving 12 bases between them. From germline, CDR1 is SGHVS and CDR2 FNYEAQ. CDR3 in amino acids: CASSLVLDWTYNEQFF. The CDR3 DNA is TGTGCCAGCAGCTTAGTTTTGGACTGGACCTACAATGAGCAGTTCTTC.

The chain employs TRBV28 and TRBJ2-5; the D is unclear. V lost 0 bases and J lost 6, with 8 bases in between. The CDR3 has 13 residues. The V gene's germline CDR1 is MDHEN and CDR2 SYDVKM. The DNA for the CDR3 is TGTGCCAGCAGTTTATGGCAAGAAAAGACCCAGTACTTC. Protein sequence: CASSLWQEKTQYF.